This entry describes one TCR beta chain. As originally analysed: Amplification of reference gene primers was used by the study to estimate nucleated cell counts. Sequencing used immunoSEQ multiplex PCR; TCRdb keeps in-frame clones, though not all of them. V, J and clone size are taken as reported in that table, and D and trimming were inferred from the DNA itself. The table records 100,000 to 150,000 clones, 85% to 90% of them present only once. The CDR3 totals 13 residues. The V and J ends lost 7 bases and 4 bases respectively, with 8 bases between them. CDR1 and CDR2 (germline): MDHEN, SYDVKM. The data are from a study of blood T cell repertoires in COVID-19. Study overall: COVID-19 samples, acute and convalescent, were from the United States, Italy and Spain. PBMCs, B-cell-depleted T cells, or T cells were the source of the cDNA or gDNA that made up the material.

The clonotype was recovered from a man aged 70-80 years with active COVID-19. The source material was peripheral blood. This chain links TRBV28 with TRBJ1-6; D remains unclear. The CDR3 here is CASIGRYNSPLHF. In DNA form, the CDR3 reads TGTGCCAGCATTGGCAGGTATAATTCACCCCTCCACTTT.